This TCR beta chain originates from a study of Graves' ophthalmopathy and Graves' hyperthyroidism. Study-wide background: The blood sample was drawn at first diagnosis and before any treatment.

The study amplified TCR beta CDR3 regions using RNA transcripts. The first round was an RT-PCR with HTBI primers, and the second round was a multiplex PCR. One entry per CDR3 protein, called by TCRdb with MiXCR from the multiplex PCR reads. This sample yields 650,000 to 900,000 distinct CDR3 sequences, of which around 40% are seen a single time; approximately 43% belongs to the top ten. The CDR3 totals 14 residues. Germline CDR1 LNHNV, CDR2 YYDKDF (reference sequence). V was clipped by 1 base and J by 5 bases, with 12 bases between them. Of note for this clonotype: Antigen: not known.

Points from the study as a whole: Most thyroid-expanded clonotypes exceeding 0.001 frequency were also found in blood.

The receptor was derived from an adult man with Graves' ophthalmopathy. The sample comprised peripheral blood. This chain connects TRBV15 to TRBJ2-7; D not resolved. CDR3 nucleotides: TGTGCCACCAGCAGAGGTGGGCAGAAGGACGAGCAGTACTTC. Protein sequence: CATSRGGQKDEQYF. Drawing the rest from reference TRBV15 and TRBJ2-7, the complete variable domain is DAMVIQNPRYQVTQFGKPVTLSCSQTLNHNVMYWYQQKSSQAPKLLFHYYDKDFNNEADTPDNFQSRRPNTSFCFLDIRSPGLGDTAMYLCATSRGGQKDEQYFGPGTRLTVT.